This T cell receptor beta chain was recovered during a study of PD-1 blockade in classical Hodgkin lymphoma. The CDR3 loop spans 12 amino acids. The germline CDR1 and CDR2 sequences are MGHDK and SYGVNS. V gave up 8 bases and J gave up 1 base, with 6 bases separating them. The protocol was immunoSEQ multiplex PCR, while the TCRdb copy is restricted to in-frame clones and leaves out a portion. The table has approximately 51,000 clones, just under 75% seen once. Only one count was recorded for this clone. Antigen unknown. Relapse after autologous stem cell transplantation occurred in every patient, and brentuximab vedotin exposure varied. General study results and limits: Reported baseline diversity: healthy donors highest, relapsed/refractory patients lowest.

Sequencing was performed on peripheral blood mononuclear cells (PBMCs), taken before the second cycle of nivolumab. The receptor comes from a human donor with classical Hodgkin lymphoma. The chain links TRBV25-1 to TRBJ1-3, with D hard to call. The CDR3 DNA sequence: TGTGCCAGCGAGAGATCTGGAAACACCATATATTTT. This gives the protein CASERSGNTIYF. Full variable domain (outside the CDR3, taken from reference TRBV25-1 and TRBJ1-3): EADIYQTPRYLVIGTGKKITLECSQTMGHDKMYWYQQDPGMELHLIHYSYGVNSTEKGDLSSESTVSRIRTEHFPLTLESARPSHTSQYLCASERSGNTIYFGEGSWLTVV.